The 26 T cell receptor beta chains below all came from one sample that was sequenced in a study of blood T cell repertoires in COVID-19. Clones were read by immunoSEQ multiplex PCR, and TCRdb kept only the in-frame ones, dropping some. The table records about 280,000 clones, 65% to 90% of them present only once. Sequenced material: peripheral blood. Receptor source: a human donor in a cohort sampled during active COVID-19.

The genes are TRBV10-2 and TRBJ1-1; tentatively, D is TRBD1 (5 bases). The CDR3 is made up of 13 amino acids. Between the trimmed V and J ends, which lost 6 bases and 5 bases, there was a span of 13 bases. Per the germline V gene, CDR1 is WSHSY and CDR2 is SAAADI. CDR3 protein: CASRGTGRTEAFF. Here the CDR3 DNA reads TGCGCCAGCAGGGGGACTGGGAGGACTGAAGCTTTCTTT.

V and J are TRBV18 and TRBJ2-1; 15 bases line up with TRBD2. CDR1 and CDR2 (germline): KGHSH, LQKENI. The CDR3 length is 17 residues. Trimming cost V 4 bases and J 6 bases; bases outside gene matches: 7. CDR3 bases: TGTGCCAGCTCACGCCCGGGACTAGCGGGAGGAATCAATGAGCAGTTCTTC. This encodes CASSRPGLAGGINEQFF.

The chain is built from TRBV3-1 (or the pseudogene TRBV3-2) and TRBJ2-7, with 10 bases lining up with TRBD2. CDR3 size: 15 residues. After removal of 4 bases from V and 6 bases from J, the junction contained 9 bases not matched to a gene. Germline V gene lookup returns CDR1 LGHDT and CDR2 YNNKEL (reference sequence). The CDR3 DNA is TGTGCCAGCAGCCTCGGCAGCGGGAGGGCCCCCGAGCAGTACTTC. Its protein is CASSLGSGRAPEQYF.

This chain links TRBV6-4 with TRBJ2-7; possible D gene TRBD2, 7 bases. The CDR3 spans 12 residues. Germline CDR1 MRHNA, CDR2 SNTAGT. The CDR3 bases are TGTGCATCCGGGGGGCGGGCATACGAGCAGTACTTC. Its protein product is CASGGRAYEQYF.

The chain couples TRBV6-5 to TRBJ2-7; D is uncertain. The CDR3 covers 11 residues. Per the germline V gene, CDR1 is MNHEY and CDR2 is SVGAGI. Trimming pared 8 bases from V and 4 bases from J, leaving 9 bases between. The CDR3 loop reads CASSSAYEQYF. The CDR3 DNA is TGTGCCAGCTCGAGCGCATACGAGCAGTACTTC.

The chain has TRBV5-4 and TRBJ1-1, with 8 positions matching TRBD1. The CDR3 is 16 amino acids. The germline V gene encodes CDR1 SGHNT and CDR2 YYREEE (reference sequence). The V segment lost 5 bases and the J segment 1 base; nucleotides outside the gene matches: 10. This CDR3 is CASRPQGATKNTEAFF. The DNA of the CDR3 is TGTGCCAGCAGACCCCAGGGGGCAACAAAGAACACTGAAGCTTTCTTT.

The chain combines TRBV5-1 with TRBJ2-7, with 7 bases lining up with TRBD2. Looked up from germline, CDR1 is SGHRS and CDR2 is YFSETQ. This CDR3 is 16 amino acids long. After removal of 0 bases from V and 4 bases from J, the junction contained 10 bases not matched to a gene. CDR3 coding DNA: TGCGCCAGCAGCTTGGCCATTGTGTCTAGCGGATACGAGCAGTACTTC. Translating it yields CASSLAIVSSGYEQYF.

The sample holds one count of this clone. The rearrangement uses TRBV9 and TRBJ2-1; weak D call: TRBD2 (6 bases). Trimming took off 2 bases at V and 9 bases at J, with 12 bases between the two ends. Germline V gene sequence: CDR1 SGDLS, CDR2 YYNGEE. The CDR3 has 13 amino acids. The CDR3 loop reads CASSVESRGEQFF. The CDR3 DNA is TGTGCCAGCAGCGTGGAATCGCGGGGTGAGCAGTTCTTC.

V and J are TRBV28 and TRBJ1-5, with D maybe TRBD1 (6 bases). This CDR3 region has 13 residues. The V gene lost 2 bases and the J gene lost 15 bases, with 17 bases spanning the gap. The germline V gene has CDR1 MDHEN and CDR2 SYDVKM. The CDR3 here is CASSLTLQGGVHF. The CDR3 bases are TGTGCCAGCAGTTTAACCCTACAGGGTGGGGTGCATTTT.

CDR3 nucleotide sequence: TGTGCCAGCAGGCCCGGAGGGAGATCGCAAGAGACCCAGTACTTC. Residues: CASRPGGRSQETQYF. This chain uses TRBV27 with TRBJ2-5, with a tentative D call TRBD2 (6 bases). Trimming took off 6 bases at V and 2 bases at J, with 16 bases between the two ends. The CDR3 contains 15 residues. Germline loops: CDR1 MNHEY, CDR2 SMNVEV (reference sequence).

The chain employs TRBV7-2 and TRBJ1-1; 8 bases line up with TRBD1. Unmatched junction bases numbered 4, after V lost 4 bases and J lost 3 bases. Germline V gene lookup returns CDR1 SGHTA and CDR2 FQGNSA. The CDR3 has 14 residues. The CDR3 DNA follows: TGTGCCAGCAGCTCACCGGGACAGGACACTGAAGCTTTCTTT. This encodes CASSSPGQDTEAFF.

The V gene is TRBV6-5, the J gene TRBJ2-7, with D possibly being TRBD1 (5 bases). Germline V gives CDR1 MNHEY, CDR2 SVGAGI. V lost 2 bases and J 2 bases, leaving 13 bases between the germline ends. The CDR3 length is 15 residues. CDR3 region: CASSYGRTPAYEQYF. Written as DNA, the CDR3 is TGTGCCAGCAGTTACGGGCGGACACCCGCCTACGAGCAGTACTTC.

The chain couples TRBV7-9 to TRBJ2-3; 9 positions agree with TRBD2. The CDR3 runs 18 residues. V lost 5 bases and J lost 3; bases outside the gene matches: 15. CDR1 and CDR2 from the germline V gene are SEHNR and FQNEAQ (reference sequence). Here the CDR3 reads CASSGRLSSGRVTDTQYF. The DNA for the CDR3 is TGTGCCAGCAGCGGACGCCTAAGTAGCGGGAGAGTGACAGATACGCAGTATTTT.

The rearrangement joins TRBV30 to TRBJ1-5; perhaps TRBD1 as D (5 bases). The germline V and J ends were trimmed by 8 bases and 4 bases, with 12 bases remaining between them. CDR3 length: 12 amino acids. Germline CDR1 and CDR2: GTSNPN and SVGIG (reference sequence). CDR3 amino acids: CAAGRPNQPQHF. The CDR3 nucleotides read TGTGCCGCGGGACGGCCGAATCAGCCCCAGCATTTT.

This chain links TRBV6-5 with TRBJ2-5; D not certain. The V gene lost 6 bases and the J gene lost 3 bases, with 17 bases spanning the gap. This CDR3 has 15 residues. CDR1 and CDR2 (germline): MNHEY, SVGAGI. The CDR3 sequence is CASRSTLNHEETQYF. The CDR3 region has the DNA TGTGCCAGCAGGAGCACTCTGAACCATGAAGAGACCCAGTACTTC.

CDR3 residues: CASSLWGVGRGSYNEQFF. In nucleotides, the CDR3 is TGTGCCAGTAGTTTATGGGGGGTGGGGAGAGGGTCCTACAATGAGCAGTTCTTC. V usage is TRBV19 and J usage is TRBJ2-1; weak D call: TRBD2 (6 bases). Germline V gene sequence: CDR1 LNHDA, CDR2 SQIVND (reference sequence). The CDR3 is made up of 18 amino acids. The germline V and J ends were trimmed by 5 bases and 1 base, with 21 bases remaining between them. Looking up the rest from reference TRBV19 and TRBJ2-1 gives the full variable domain: DGGITQSPKYLFRKEGQNVTLSCEQNLNHDAMYWYRQDPGQGLRLIYYSQIVNDFQKGDIAEGYSVSREKKESFPLTVTSAQKNPTAFYLCASSLWGVGRGSYNEQFFGPGTRLTVL.

The rearrangement joins TRBV10-3 to TRBJ2-1; 9 nucleotides line up with TRBD2. The germline gives CDR1 ENHRY, CDR2 SYGVKD. The CDR3 runs to 15 residues. V was pared by 2 bases and J by 5 bases, with 4 bases of the junction left unmatched. This chain's CDR3 is CAISEVAGVHNEQFF. CDR3 DNA: TGTGCCATCAGTGAGGTAGCGGGAGTTCACAATGAGCAGTTCTTC.

This chain connects TRBV29-1 to TRBJ2-7; 12 bases match TRBD2. CDR1 is SQVTM, CDR2 ANQGSEA, per germline. The length of the CDR3 is 14 residues. V was pared by 4 bases and J by 5 bases, with 6 bases of the junction left unmatched. The DNA for the CDR3 is TGCAGCGTTGCCCATGGACTAGCGGGAAACGAGCAGTACTTC. Its translation is CSVAHGLAGNEQYF.

The genes are TRBV6-5 and TRBJ2-7; a weak D match, TRBD1 (5 bases). This CDR3 has 12 amino acids. The V end was cut by 6 bases, the J end by 5 bases, with 11 bases between. Germline CDR1 MNHEY, CDR2 SVGAGI. The CDR3 nucleotides are TGTGCCAGCAGGGGTCAGGGTAACGAGCAGTACTTC. This codes for CASRGQGNEQYF.

The J gene is TRBJ2-1, the V gene TRBV9, with 8 bases aligning to TRBD2. CDR1 and CDR2 (germline): SGDLS, YYNGEE. V lost 4 bases to trimming and J lost 3 bases; unmatched junction nucleotides: 6. The CDR3 has 15 residues. The CDR3 DNA sequence: TGTGCCAGCAGCCCGAGAAGCGGGAGCTACAATGAGCAGTTCTTC. This translates into CASSPRSGSYNEQFF.

In DNA form, the CDR3 reads TGTGCCAGCAGTCGAGGGGGCGTGGAGACAGATACGCAGTATTTT. It translates to CASSRGGVETDTQYF. The chain employs TRBV27 and TRBJ2-3; 7 bases are a match to TRBD1. The CDR3 covers 15 residues. Per germline, CDR1 MNHEY and CDR2 SMNVEV (reference sequence). V shed 5 bases, J shed 3 bases, and the junction held 8 bases outside the gene matches.

V gene TRBV5-1 combines with J gene TRBJ2-3; a possible D gene is TRBD2 (6 bases). Per the germline V gene, CDR1 is SGHRS and CDR2 is YFSETQ. The V and J ends lost 3 bases and 2 bases respectively, with 10 bases between them. The CDR3 covers 14 residues. CDR3 sequence reads: CASSSRTTTDTQYF. CDR3 in DNA: TGCGCCAGCAGCTCCCGGACTACCACAGATACGCAGTATTTT.

The CDR3 is CASSTQGRETQYF. The CDR3 DNA sequence: TGTGCCAGCAGCACACAGGGCCGGGAGACCCAGTACTTC. This chain joins TRBV7-2 and TRBJ2-5, with D possibly TRBD1 on 6 matching bases. V dropped 5 bases and J dropped 5 bases, with 12 bases sitting between them. This CDR3 spans 13 amino acids. Germline V gene sequence: CDR1 SGHTA, CDR2 FQGNSA.

In the case of this clone: Other DNA sequences within the sample encode an identical CDR3. The rearrangement joins TRBV5-1 to TRBJ2-7; 13 bases align to TRBD2. CDR1 and CDR2 (germline): SGHRS, YFSETQ. Trimming at V came to 4 bases and at J to 2 bases, leaving 3 bases not matched to a gene. The CDR3 extends over 15 amino acids. DNA for the CDR3: TGCGCCAGCAGCCTGGGACTAGCGGGGACCTACGAGCAGTACTTC. Its translation is CASSLGLAGTYEQYF.

The chain uses TRBV5-8 and TRBJ1-5, with 8 bases fitting TRBD1. Germline V gene sequence: CDR1 SGHTS, CDR2 YDEGEE. This CDR3 spans 16 amino acids. Trimming at V came to 3 bases and at J to 9 bases, leaving 14 bases not matched to a gene. CDR3 in amino acids: CASSYRTGGSGRPQHF. CDR3 DNA: TGTGCCAGCAGCTACAGAACAGGGGGTTCCGGCCGGCCCCAGCATTTT. The complete variable domain, with remaining parts taken from reference TRBV5-8 and TRBJ1-5, reads EAGVTQSPTHLIKTRGQQATLRCSPISGHTSVYWYQQALGLGLQFLLWYDEGEERNRGNFPPRFSGRQFPNYSSELNVNALELEDSALYLCASSYRTGGSGRPQHFGDGTRLSIL.

This clone was seen a handful of times. Here the CDR3 DNA reads TGTGCCAGTAGTATATTCTCCCGCCCACTAGTGGGGAATGAGCAGTTCTTC. It yields the protein CASSIFSRPLVGNEQFF. The V gene is TRBV19, the J gene TRBJ2-1; tentative D call: TRBD2 (5 bases). V was trimmed by 2 bases and J by 7 bases, leaving 21 bases between them. The CDR3 is 17 residues long. From germline, CDR1 is LNHDA and CDR2 SQIVND (reference sequence).